The present entry profiles one TCR beta chain with its context. The antigen is unknown. The data belong to a study of Ad26.COV2.S vaccination and SARS-CoV-2 variants. The overall study: Intramuscular Ad26.COV2.S at 5x10^10 or 1x10^11 viral particles.

Profiled with immunoSEQ multiplex PCR; TCRdb holds only in-frame clones, not every one. The sample lists about 680,000 clones; about 89% were seen once. Documented treatment: roughly 20 received Ad26.COV2.S at low or high dose, single or two shots; several received placebo; per-sample allocation not given. Sampling happened 63 days after the first vaccine or placebo injection. A Boston adult aged 18-55 years was the donor. General study results and limits: Spike-specific TCR breadth was greater after Ad26.COV2.S than placebo.

Germline CDR1 reads SNHLY; CDR2 reads FYNNEI. The V and J ends lost 6 bases and 2 bases respectively, with 14 bases between them. There are 15 residues in the CDR3. This sequence was found in a person aged 18-60 years who received the Ad26.COV2.S COVID-19 vaccine or a placebo. The input for sequencing was peripheral blood, taken in a trial of Ad26.COV2.S vaccine versus placebo. The chain carries TRBV2 and TRBJ1-3, with D unclear. CDR3 region: CASRLLQSTGNTIYF. In DNA, the CDR3 is TGTGCCAGCAGGCTCTTACAGTCAACTGGAAACACCATATATTTT.